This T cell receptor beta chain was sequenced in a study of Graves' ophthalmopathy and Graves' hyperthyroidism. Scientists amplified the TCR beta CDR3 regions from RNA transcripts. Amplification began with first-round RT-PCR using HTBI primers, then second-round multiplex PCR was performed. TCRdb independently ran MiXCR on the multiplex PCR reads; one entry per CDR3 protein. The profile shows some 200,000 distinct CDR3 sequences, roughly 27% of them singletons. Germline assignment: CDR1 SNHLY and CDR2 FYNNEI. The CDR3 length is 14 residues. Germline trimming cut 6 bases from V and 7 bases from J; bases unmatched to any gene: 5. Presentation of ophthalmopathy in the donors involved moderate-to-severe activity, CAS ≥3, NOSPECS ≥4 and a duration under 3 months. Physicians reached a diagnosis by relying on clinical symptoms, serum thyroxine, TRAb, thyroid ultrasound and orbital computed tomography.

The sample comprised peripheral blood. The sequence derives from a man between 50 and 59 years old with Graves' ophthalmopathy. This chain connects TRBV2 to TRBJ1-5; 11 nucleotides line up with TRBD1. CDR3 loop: CASSDRDRGQPQHF. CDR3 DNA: TGTGCCAGCAGCGACCGGGACAGGGGGCAGCCCCAGCATTTT.